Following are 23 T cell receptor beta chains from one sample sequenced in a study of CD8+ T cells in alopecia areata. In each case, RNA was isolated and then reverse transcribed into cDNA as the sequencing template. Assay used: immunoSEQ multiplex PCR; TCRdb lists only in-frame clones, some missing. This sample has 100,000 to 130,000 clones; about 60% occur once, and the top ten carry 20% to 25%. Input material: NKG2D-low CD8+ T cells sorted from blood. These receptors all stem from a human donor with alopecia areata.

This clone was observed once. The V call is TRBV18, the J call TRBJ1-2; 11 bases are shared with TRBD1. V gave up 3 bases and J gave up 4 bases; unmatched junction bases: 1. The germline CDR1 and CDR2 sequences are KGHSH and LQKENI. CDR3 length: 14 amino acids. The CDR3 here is CASSPDRGPYGYTF. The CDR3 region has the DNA TGTGCCAGCTCACCGGACAGGGGGCCCTATGGCTACACCTTC.

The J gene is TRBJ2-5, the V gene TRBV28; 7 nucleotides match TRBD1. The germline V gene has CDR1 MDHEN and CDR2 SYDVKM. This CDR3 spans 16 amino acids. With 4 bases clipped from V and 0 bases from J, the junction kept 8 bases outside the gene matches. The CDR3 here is CASSSRQGWDQETQYF. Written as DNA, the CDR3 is TGTGCCAGCAGTTCGAGACAGGGTTGGGACCAAGAGACCCAGTACTTC.

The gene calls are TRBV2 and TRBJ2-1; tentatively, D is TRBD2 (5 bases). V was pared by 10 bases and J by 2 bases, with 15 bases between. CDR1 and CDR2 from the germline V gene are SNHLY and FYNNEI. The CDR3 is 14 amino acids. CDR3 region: CATPRPGAYNEQFF. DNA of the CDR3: TGTGCCACTCCTCGGCCCGGGGCCTACAATGAGCAGTTCTTC.

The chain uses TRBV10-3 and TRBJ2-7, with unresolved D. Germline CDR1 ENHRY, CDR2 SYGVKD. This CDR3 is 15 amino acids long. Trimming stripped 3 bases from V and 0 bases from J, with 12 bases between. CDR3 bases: TGTGCCATCAGTGACGACAAAGCAATCTCCTACGAGCAGTACTTC. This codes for CAISDDKAISYEQYF.

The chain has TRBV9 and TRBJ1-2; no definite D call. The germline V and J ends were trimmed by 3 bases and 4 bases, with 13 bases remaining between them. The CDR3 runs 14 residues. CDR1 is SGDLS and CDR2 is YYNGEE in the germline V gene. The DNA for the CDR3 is TGTGCCAGCAGCGACGACCTGGGGAGCTATGGCTACACCTTC. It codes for CASSDDLGSYGYTF.

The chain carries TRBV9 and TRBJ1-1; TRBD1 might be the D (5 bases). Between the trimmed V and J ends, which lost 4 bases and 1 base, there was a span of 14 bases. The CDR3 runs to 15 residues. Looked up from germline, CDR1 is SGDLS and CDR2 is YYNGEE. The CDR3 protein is CASSPRGDENTEAFF. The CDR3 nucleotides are TGTGCCAGCAGCCCCCGGGGGGACGAGAACACTGAAGCTTTCTTT.

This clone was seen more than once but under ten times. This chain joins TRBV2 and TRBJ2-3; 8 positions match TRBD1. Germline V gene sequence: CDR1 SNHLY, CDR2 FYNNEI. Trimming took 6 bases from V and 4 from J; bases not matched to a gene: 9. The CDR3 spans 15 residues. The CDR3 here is CASSDGTGFSDTQYF. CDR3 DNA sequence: TGTGCCAGCAGCGACGGGACAGGATTCTCAGATACGCAGTATTTT.

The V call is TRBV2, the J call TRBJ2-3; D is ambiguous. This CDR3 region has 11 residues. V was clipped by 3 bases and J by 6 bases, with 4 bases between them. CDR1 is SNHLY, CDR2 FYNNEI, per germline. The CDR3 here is CASSDTDTQYF. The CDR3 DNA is TGTGCCAGCAGTGATACCGATACGCAGTATTTT. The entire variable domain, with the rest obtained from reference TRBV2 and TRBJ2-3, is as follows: EPEVTQTPSHQVTQMGQEVILRCVPISNHLYFYWYRQILGQKVEFLVSFYNNEISEKSEIFDDQFSVERPDGSNFTLKIRSTKLEDSAMYFCASSDTDTQYFGPGTRLTVL.

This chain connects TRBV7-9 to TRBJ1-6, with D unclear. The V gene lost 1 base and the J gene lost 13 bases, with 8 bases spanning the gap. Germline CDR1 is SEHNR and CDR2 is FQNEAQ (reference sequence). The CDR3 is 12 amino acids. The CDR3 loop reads CASSLGGVPLHF. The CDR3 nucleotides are TGTGCCAGCAGCTTAGGGGGTGTCCCCCTCCACTTT.

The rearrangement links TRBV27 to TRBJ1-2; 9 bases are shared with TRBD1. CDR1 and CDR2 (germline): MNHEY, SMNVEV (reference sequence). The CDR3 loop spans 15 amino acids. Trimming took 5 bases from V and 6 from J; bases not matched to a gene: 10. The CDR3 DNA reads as TGTGCCAGCAGTCCAACCGGGACAGGGATCGATGGCTACACCTTC. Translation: CASSPTGTGIDGYTF.

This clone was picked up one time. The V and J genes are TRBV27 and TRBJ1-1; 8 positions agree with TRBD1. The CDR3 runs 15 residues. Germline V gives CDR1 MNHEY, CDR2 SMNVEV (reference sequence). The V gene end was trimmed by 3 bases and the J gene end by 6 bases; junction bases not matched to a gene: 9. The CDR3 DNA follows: TGTGCCAGCAGTTTTGCAGGGGGCGCGGTGGCTGAAGCTTTCTTT. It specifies CASSFAGGAVAEAFF.

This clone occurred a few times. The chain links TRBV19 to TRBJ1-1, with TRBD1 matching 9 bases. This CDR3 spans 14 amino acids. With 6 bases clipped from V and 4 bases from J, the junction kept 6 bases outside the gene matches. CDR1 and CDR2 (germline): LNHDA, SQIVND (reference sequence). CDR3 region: CASRNRGQSTEAFF. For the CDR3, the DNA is TGTGCCAGTAGGAACAGGGGGCAGAGCACTGAAGCTTTCTTT.

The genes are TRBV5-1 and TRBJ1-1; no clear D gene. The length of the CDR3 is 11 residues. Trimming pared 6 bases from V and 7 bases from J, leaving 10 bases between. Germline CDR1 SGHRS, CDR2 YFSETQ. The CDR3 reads CASTDGFEAFF. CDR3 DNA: TGCGCCAGCACAGACGGGTTTGAAGCTTTCTTT.

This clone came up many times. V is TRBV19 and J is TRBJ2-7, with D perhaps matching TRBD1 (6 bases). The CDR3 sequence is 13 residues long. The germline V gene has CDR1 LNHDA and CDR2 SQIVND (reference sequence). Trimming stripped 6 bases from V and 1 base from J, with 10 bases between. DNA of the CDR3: TGTGCCAGTAGCCCCGGACAGTCCTACGAGCAGTACTTC. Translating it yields CASSPGQSYEQYF.

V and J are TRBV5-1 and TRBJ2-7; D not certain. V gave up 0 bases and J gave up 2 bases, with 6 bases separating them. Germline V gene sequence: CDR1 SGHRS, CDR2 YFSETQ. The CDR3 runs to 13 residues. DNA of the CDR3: TGCGCCAGCAGCTTGGCCCCAGCCTACGAGCAGTACTTC. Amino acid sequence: CASSLAPAYEQYF.

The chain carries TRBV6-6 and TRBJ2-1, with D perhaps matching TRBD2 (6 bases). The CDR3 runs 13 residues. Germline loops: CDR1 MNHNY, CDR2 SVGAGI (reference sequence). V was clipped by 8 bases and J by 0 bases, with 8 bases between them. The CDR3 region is CASGGSSYNEQFF. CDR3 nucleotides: TGTGCCAGCGGGGGGAGCTCCTACAATGAGCAGTTCTTC.

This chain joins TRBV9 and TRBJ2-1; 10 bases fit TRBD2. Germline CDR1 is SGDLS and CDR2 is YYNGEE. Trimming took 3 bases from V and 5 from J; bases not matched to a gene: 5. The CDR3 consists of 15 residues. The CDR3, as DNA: TGTGCCAGCAGCGGGGGGACTAGCGTAAACAATGAGCAGTTCTTC. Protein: CASSGGTSVNNEQFF.

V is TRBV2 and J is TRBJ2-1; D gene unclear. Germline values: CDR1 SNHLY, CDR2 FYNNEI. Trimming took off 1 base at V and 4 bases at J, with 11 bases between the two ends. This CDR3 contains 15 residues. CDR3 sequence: CASSEERAGYNEQFF. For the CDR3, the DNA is TGTGCCAGCAGTGAAGAGAGAGCTGGATACAATGAGCAGTTCTTC.

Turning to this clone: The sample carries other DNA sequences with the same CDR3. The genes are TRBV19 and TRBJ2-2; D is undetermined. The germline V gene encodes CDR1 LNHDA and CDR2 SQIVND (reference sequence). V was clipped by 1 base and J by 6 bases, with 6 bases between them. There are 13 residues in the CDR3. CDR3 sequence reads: CASSIGGSGELFF. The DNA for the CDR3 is TGTGCCAGTAGTATAGGGGGATCCGGGGAGCTGTTTTTT.

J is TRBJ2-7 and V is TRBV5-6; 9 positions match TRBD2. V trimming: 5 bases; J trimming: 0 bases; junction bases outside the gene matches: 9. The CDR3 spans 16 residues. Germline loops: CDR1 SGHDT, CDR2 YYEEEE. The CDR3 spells CASSSTASGISYEQYF. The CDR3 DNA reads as TGTGCCAGCAGTTCGACAGCTAGCGGGATCTCCTACGAGCAGTACTTC.

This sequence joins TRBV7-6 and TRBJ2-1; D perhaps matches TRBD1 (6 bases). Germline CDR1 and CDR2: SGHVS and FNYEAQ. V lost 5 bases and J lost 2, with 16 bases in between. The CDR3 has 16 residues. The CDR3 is CASSQSLGQTYNEQFF. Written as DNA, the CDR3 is TGTGCCAGCAGCCAGTCGTTAGGACAGACCTACAATGAGCAGTTCTTC. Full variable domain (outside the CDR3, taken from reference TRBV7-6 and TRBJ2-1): GAGVSQSPRYKVTKRGQDVALRCDPISGHVSLYWYRQALGQGPEFLTYFNYEAQQDKSGLPNDRFSAERPEGSISTLTIQRTEQRDSAMYRCASSQSLGQTYNEQFFGPGTRLTVL.

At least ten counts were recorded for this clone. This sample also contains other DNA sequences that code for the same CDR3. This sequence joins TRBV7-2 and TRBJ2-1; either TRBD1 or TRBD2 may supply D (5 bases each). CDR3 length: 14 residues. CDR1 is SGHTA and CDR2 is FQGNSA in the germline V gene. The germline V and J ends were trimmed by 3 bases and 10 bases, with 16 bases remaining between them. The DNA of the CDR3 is TGTGCCAGCAGCTTGGGGGTAGCTTCGGGGGAGCAGTTCTTC. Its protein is CASSLGVASGEQFF.

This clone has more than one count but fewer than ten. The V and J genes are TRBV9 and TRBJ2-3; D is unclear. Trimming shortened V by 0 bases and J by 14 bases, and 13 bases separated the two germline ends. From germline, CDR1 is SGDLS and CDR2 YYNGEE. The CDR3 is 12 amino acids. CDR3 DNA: TGTGCCAGCAGCGTAGAAGGCCCGAAGTTGTATTTT. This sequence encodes CASSVEGPKLYF. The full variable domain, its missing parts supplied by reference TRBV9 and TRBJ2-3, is DSGVTQTPKHLITATGQRVTLRCSPRSGDLSVYWYQQSLDQGLQFLIQYYNGEERAKGNILERFSAQQFPDLHSELNLSSLELGDSALYFCASSVEGPKLYFGPGTRLTVL.